This TCR beta chain is from a study of blood T cells in healthy people across ages. Findings and limits, study-wide: A roughly linear age-dependent decrease characterized TCR beta diversity per million T cells.

A second PCR of 7 to 11 cycles used a sample-barcoded 5' primer and a J-beta primer mix. One entry per CDR3 protein results from TCRdb running MiXCR on the 5' RACE reads. The table lists some 890,000 distinct CDR3 sequences, around 29% of them singletons. V gave up 1 base and J gave up 0 bases; unmatched junction bases: 5. Germline CDR1 LGHNA, CDR2 YNFKEQ. This CDR3 has 17 amino acids. This clonotype was picked up a small number of times. The antigen is undetermined. The sample was also linked to a second study, of T cells of mothers and their children. That source reports: Whether related or unrelated, pairs show similar shaping of TCR recombination output by thymic selection. The overlap seen between related mothers and children slightly exceeded that of unrelated pairs, though not significantly. There was no detection of any persistent microchimeric T cell clones.

Material: blood. The chain employs TRBV4-2 and TRBJ2-1; 8 bases align to TRBD2. The receptor's source is a woman between 35 and 50 years old in good health. CDR3 nucleotides: TGTGCCAGCAGCCAAGGGGCTAGCGGGTTCTCCTACAATGAGCAGTTCTTC. Its translation is CASSQGASGFSYNEQFF.